This T cell receptor beta chain appears in the sequencing data of a study of post-analysis software for immune sequencing data. General observations from the study: A handful of TRBV segments were more frequent in patients than controls; TRBV5-6, TRBV5-1 and TRBV20-1 belonged to this group.

As regards this clonotype: The antigen is unknown.

In germline, CDR1 is SGHTA, CDR2 FQGNSA. The CDR3 covers 14 residues. Unmatched junction bases numbered 8, after V lost 3 bases and J lost 7 bases. Researchers reported that TCR beta cDNA libraries carried unique molecular identifiers. MiXCR, run by TCRdb on the PCR reads, gives a single entry per CDR3 protein. The sample yields more than 450,000 distinct CDR3 sequences, around 36% seen once. The receptor was derived from a girl under 18 with multiple sclerosis. This chain links TRBV7-2 with TRBJ1-2, with TRBD1 matching over 7 bases. Sequenced input: blood. The CDR3: CASSFQGGVGGYTF. CDR3 DNA sequence: TGTGCCAGCAGCTTTCAAGGGGGCGTTGGTGGCTACACCTTC.